A selection of T cell receptor beta chains follows, all from one sample in a study of T cell responses to AZD1222 COVID-19 vaccine. Produced via immunoSEQ multiplex PCR; TCRdb's table is partial and in-frame only. The sample has 25,000 to 40,000 clones, approximately 90% seen once. The specimen was peripheral blood, collected 28 days after the second AZD1222 dose. The origin of the receptors is an adult who received the AZD1222 COVID-19 vaccine. The CDR3 runs from the conserved cysteine through the conserved F or W. D genes are given only for firm matches. The size field is filled for only some rows; it gives once, few, many or a size class.

cdr3_aa,cdr3_nt,v_call,j_call,clone_size,d_call
CASSGMRSNTGELFF,TGTGCCAGCAGTGGGATGCGCTCGAACACCGGGGAGCTGTTTTTT,TRBV6-6,TRBJ2-2,-,-
CASSYSGTVSGNTIYF,TGTGCCAGCAGTTACTCGGGGACAGTCTCTGGAAACACCATATATTTT,TRBV6-5,TRBJ1-3,-,TRBD1
CASGGQGGEKLFF,TGTGCCAGCGGGGGACAGGGGGGTGAAAAACTGTTTTTT,TRBV2,TRBJ1-4,once,TRBD1
CASSLDRRKTPLHF,TGCGCCAGCAGCTTGGACAGGCGGAAGACACCCCTCCACTTT,TRBV5-1,TRBJ1-6,-,-
CASSQGWVSLTSNYGYTF,TGCGCCAGCAGCCAAGGGTGGGTCAGCTTGACTTCTAACTATGGCTACACCTTC,TRBV4-1,TRBJ1-2,-,-
CASSYSDGNTIYF,TGTGCCAGCTCCTACAGTGACGGAAACACCATATATTTT,TRBV27,TRBJ1-3,-,-
CASSFPSGSASTDTQYF,TGTGCCAGCAGTTTTCCTAGCGGTTCTGCTAGCACAGATACGCAGTATTTT,TRBV2,TRBJ2-3,few,TRBD2
CASSPRLNSYEQYF,TGTGCCAGCTCACCGAGGCTCAACTCCTACGAGCAGTACTTC,TRBV18,TRBJ2-7,-,-
CASSQDLQGLSPLHF,TGCGCCAGCAGCCAAGATCTCCAGGGGTTGTCCCCCCTCCACTTT,TRBV4-3,TRBJ1-6,-,-
CASCLGRQGSYEQYF,TGTGCCAGCTGCCTGGGGAGACAGGGCTCCTACGAGCAGTACTTC,TRBV6-1,TRBJ2-7,-,TRBD1
CASSELPRLYGYTF,TGTGCCAGCAGTGAGTTACCTCGACTCTATGGCTACACCTTC,TRBV6-1,TRBJ1-2,-,-
CASSRTGKGWAFF,TGTGCCAGCAGCCGAACAGGGAAGGGTTGGGCTTTCTTT,TRBV3-1/TRBV3-2,TRBJ1-1,-,-
CASSLSGGETQYF,TGCGCCAGCAGCTTGTCAGGGGGGGAGACCCAGTACTTC,TRBV5-1,TRBJ2-5,large,-
CASSPTSGSNQPQHF,TGTGCCAGCAGCCCAACGTCAGGTAGCAATCAGCCCCAGCATTTT,TRBV7-2,TRBJ1-5,-,-
CASSIGAGDEQYF,TGTGCCAGTAGTATTGGGGCAGGCGACGAGCAGTACTTC,TRBV19,TRBJ2-7,once,-
CASSPGGTRSNYGYTF,TGTGCCAGCAGCCCCGGGGGGACGAGGTCTAACTATGGCTACACCTTC,TRBV6-6,TRBJ1-2,-,-
CASNKGGYSNSPLHF,TGTGCCAGCAACAAAGGAGGGTATTCTAATTCACCCCTCCACTTT,TRBV7-9,TRBJ1-6,-,-
CAWTLGLGADTQYF,TGTGCCTGGACGCTGGGGTTAGGGGCAGATACGCAGTATTTT,TRBV30,TRBJ2-3,-,-
CASSPQPEYEQYF,TGTGCCAGCAGCCCCCAGCCCGAATACGAGCAGTACTTC,TRBV5-8,TRBJ2-7,-,-
CASSLTGGQTGELFF,TGTGCCAGCAGCTTAACTGGGGGGCAGACCGGGGAGCTGTTTTTT,TRBV7-2,TRBJ2-2,-,-
CASSVGTSGEQFF,TGTGCCAGCAGCGTAGGGACTAGTGGCGAGCAGTTCTTC,TRBV9,TRBJ2-1,-,TRBD2
CASRLGDPGTGHYGYTF,TGTGCAAGTCGCTTAGGGGACCCCGGGACAGGGCACTATGGCTACACCTTC,TRBV12-2,TRBJ1-2,-,-
CASRGTGSSYEQYF,TGTGCCAGCAGAGGGACAGGAAGCTCCTACGAGCAGTACTTC,TRBV27,TRBJ2-7,-,TRBD1
CASSTRGTGYEQYF,TGTGCCAGCAGCACTCGGGGGACCGGCTACGAGCAGTACTTC,TRBV9,TRBJ2-7,once,-
CASSIDLEYFYGYTF,TGTGCCAGTAGTATAGATTTAGAATACTTCTATGGCTACACCTTC,TRBV19,TRBJ1-2,-,-
CASRDPGHYGYTF,TGTGCCAGCAGGGACCCGGGGCACTATGGCTACACCTTC,TRBV6-5,TRBJ1-2,-,-
CASSLGQGSTEAFF,TGTGCCAGCAGTCTAGGGCAGGGGTCTACTGAAGCTTTCTTT,TRBV28,TRBJ1-1,-,-
CASSSPGAGGTEAFF,TGTGCCAGCAGCTCCCCTGGGGCAGGGGGCACTGAAGCTTTCTTT,TRBV7-2,TRBJ1-1,-,TRBD1
CASSLVRDTSRGYTF,TGTGCCAGCAGCTTAGTGAGGGACACGTCCAGGGGCTACACCTTC,TRBV7-2,TRBJ1-2,-,-
CASSQDLVTTAGYTF,TGCGCCAGCAGCCAAGATCTCGTCACGACTGCGGGCTACACCTTC,TRBV4-3,TRBJ1-2,once,-
CASSSDRISTYGYTF,TGTGCCAGCAGCTCCGACAGGATCTCTACCTATGGCTACACCTTC,TRBV7-9,TRBJ1-2,-,-
CAWSLTVGNSPLHF,TGTGCCTGGAGTTTGACAGTCGGGAATTCACCCCTCCACTTT,TRBV30,TRBJ1-6,few,-
CASSFADRGQSSYNSPLHF,TGCGCCAGCAGCTTCGCAGACAGGGGGCAGAGCTCCTATAATTCACCCCTCCACTTT,TRBV5-1,TRBJ1-6,-,TRBD1
CASTHAGFYGYTF,TGTGCCAGTACCCACGCCGGGTTCTATGGCTACACCTTC,TRBV19,TRBJ1-2,-,-
CASSRGLSYNEQFF,TGTGCCAGCAGTCGCGGGCTCTCCTACAATGAGCAGTTCTTC,TRBV6-2/TRBV6-3,TRBJ2-1,-,-
CASSLGSYGYTF,TGTGCCAGCAGTTTGGGGAGCTATGGCTACACCTTC,TRBV28,TRBJ1-2,-,-
CASSPGTGNEKLFF,TGTGCCAGCAGCCCCGGGACAGGGAATGAAAAACTGTTTTTT,TRBV3-1/TRBV3-2,TRBJ1-4,-,TRBD1
CASSRGTDVNEQFF,TGTGCCAGCAGCCGCGGGACAGACGTAAATGAGCAGTTCTTC,TRBV7-3,TRBJ2-1,-,-
CASSLQGYSNQPQHF,TGTGCCAGCAGCTTACAAGGATATAGCAATCAGCCCCAGCATTTT,TRBV7-2,TRBJ1-5,few,-
CASSLDREDTQYF,TGTGCCAGCAGCCTCGACAGGGAGGACACGCAGTATTTT,TRBV12-3/TRBV12-4,TRBJ2-3,once,-
CASSLGGREKLFF,TGTGCCAGCAGTTTAGGGGGACGGGAAAAACTGTTTTTT,TRBV12-3/TRBV12-4,TRBJ1-4,once,-